This T cell receptor beta chain was identified in a study of read filtering for tumor transcriptome and immune sequencing. V shed 4 bases, J shed 4 bases, and the junction held 5 bases outside the gene matches. This CDR3 comprises 16 residues. The germline V gene encodes CDR1 MDHEN and CDR2 SYDVKM. The sample holds many counts of this clonotype. The library was built from 400 ng RNA with molecular barcoded adaptors for alpha/delta and beta/gamma chains. TCRdb passed the reads through MiXCR, listing each CDR3 protein once. Seen here are 40,000 to 50,000 distinct CDR3 sequences, 13% observed once, and the top ten hold about 29%.

Sequenced sample: a population of CD138-negative cells sorted from bone marrow. The sequence was obtained from a donor aged 40 or over with multiple myeloma. This rearrangement joins TRBV28 to TRBJ2-7, with 15 bases fitting TRBD2. Here the CDR3 DNA reads TGTGCCAGCAGTTCACCGGGACTAGCGGGAGGATACGAGCAGTACTTC. Its protein product is CASSSPGLAGGYEQYF.